This T cell receptor beta chain was sequenced for a study of metastatic and nonmetastatic thyroid tumors. Thyroid surgery was preceded by no treatment in any patient. Germline V CDR1 and CDR2: SGHVS, FQNEAQ. Trimming cost V 2 bases and J 4 bases; bases outside gene matches: 4. This CDR3 has 15 amino acids. TCRdb re-called the PCR reads via MiXCR. The table has about 23,000 clones, 24% seen once. The chain uses TRBV7-8 and TRBJ2-1; 8 positions agree with TRBD2. Sequences were obtained from tumor tissue. The clonotype was recovered from a male donor with papillary thyroid cancer or a benign thyroid nodule (not recorded which). Some clones in this sample may be carry-over from other donors' samples. In DNA, the CDR3 is TGTGCCAGCAGCTTAAAAGCGGGAGCTTACAATGAGCAGTTCTTC. Protein: CASSLKAGAYNEQFF.